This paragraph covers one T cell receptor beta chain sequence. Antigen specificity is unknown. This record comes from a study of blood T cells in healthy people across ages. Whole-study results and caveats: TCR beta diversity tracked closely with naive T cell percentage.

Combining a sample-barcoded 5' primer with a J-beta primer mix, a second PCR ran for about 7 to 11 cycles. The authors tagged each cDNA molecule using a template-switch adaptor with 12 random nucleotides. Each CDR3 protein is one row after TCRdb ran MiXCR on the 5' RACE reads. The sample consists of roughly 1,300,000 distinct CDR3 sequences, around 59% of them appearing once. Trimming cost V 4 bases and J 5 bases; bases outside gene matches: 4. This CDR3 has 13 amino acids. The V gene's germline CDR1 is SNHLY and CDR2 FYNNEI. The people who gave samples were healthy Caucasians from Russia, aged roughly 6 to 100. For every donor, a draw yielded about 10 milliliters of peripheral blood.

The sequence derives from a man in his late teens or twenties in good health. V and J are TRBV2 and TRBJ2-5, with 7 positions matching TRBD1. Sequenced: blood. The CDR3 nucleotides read TGTGCCAGCAGTGTTCCCAGGGGGGAGACCCAGTACTTC. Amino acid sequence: CASSVPRGETQYF. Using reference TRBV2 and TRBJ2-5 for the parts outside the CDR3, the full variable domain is EPEVTQTPSHQVTQMGQEVILRCVPISNHLYFYWYRQILGQKVEFLVSFYNNEISEKSEIFDDQFSVERPDGSNFTLKIRSTKLEDSAMYFCASSVPRGETQYFGPGTRLLVL.